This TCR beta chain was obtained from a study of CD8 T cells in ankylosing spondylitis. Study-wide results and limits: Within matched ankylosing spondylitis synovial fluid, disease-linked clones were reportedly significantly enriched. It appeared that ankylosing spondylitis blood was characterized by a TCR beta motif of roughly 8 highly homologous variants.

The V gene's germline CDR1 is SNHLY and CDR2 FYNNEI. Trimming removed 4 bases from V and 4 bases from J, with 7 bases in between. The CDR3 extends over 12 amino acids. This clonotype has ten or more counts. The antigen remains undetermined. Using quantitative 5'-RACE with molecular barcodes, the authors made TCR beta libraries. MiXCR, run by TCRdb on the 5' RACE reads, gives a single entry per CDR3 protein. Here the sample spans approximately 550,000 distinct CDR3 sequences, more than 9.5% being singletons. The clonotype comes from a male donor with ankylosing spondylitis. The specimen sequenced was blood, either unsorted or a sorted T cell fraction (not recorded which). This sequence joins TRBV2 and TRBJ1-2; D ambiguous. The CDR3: CASSATSYGYTF. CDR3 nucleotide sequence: TGTGCCAGCAGTGCGACTTCCTATGGCTACACCTTC.